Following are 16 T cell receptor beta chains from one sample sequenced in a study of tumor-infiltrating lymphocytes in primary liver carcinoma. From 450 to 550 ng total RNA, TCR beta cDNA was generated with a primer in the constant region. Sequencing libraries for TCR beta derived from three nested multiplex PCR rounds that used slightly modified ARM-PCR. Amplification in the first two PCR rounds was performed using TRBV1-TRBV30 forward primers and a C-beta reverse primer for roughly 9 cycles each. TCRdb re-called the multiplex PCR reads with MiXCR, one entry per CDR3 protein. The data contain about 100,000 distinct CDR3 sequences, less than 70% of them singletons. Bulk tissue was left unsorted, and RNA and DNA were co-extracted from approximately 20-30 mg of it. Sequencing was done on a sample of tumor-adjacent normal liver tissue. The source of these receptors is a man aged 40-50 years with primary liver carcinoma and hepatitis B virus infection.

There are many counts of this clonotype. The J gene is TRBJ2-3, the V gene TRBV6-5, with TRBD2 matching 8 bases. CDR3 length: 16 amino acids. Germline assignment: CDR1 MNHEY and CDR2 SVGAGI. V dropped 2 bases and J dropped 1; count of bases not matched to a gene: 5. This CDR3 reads CASSYGAGEGTDTQYF. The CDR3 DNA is TGTGCCAGCAGTTACGGAGCGGGAGAGGGCACAGATACGCAGTATTTT.

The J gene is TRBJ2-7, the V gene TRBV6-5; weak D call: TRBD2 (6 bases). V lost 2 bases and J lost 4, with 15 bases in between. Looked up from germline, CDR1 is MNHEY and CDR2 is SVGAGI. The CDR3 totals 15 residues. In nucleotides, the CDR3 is TGTGCCAGCAGTTACACAACGGAGGGGATGTACGAGCAGTACTTC. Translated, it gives CASSYTTEGMYEQYF.

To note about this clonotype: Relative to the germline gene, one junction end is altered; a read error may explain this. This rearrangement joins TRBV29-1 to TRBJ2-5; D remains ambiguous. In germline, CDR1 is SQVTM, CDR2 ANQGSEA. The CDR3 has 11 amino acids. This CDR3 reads CSVGETETRYF. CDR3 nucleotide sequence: TGCAGCGTTGGAGAGACGGAGACCCGGTACTTC.

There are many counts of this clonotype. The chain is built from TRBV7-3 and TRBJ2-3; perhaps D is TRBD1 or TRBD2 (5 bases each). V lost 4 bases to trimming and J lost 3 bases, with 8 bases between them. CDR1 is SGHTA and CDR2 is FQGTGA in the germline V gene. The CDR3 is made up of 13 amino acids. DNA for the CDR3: TGTGCCAGCAGCTCGGGACGAACAGATACGCAGTATTTT. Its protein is CASSSGRTDTQYF. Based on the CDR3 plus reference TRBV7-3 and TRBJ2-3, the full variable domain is GAGVSQTPSNKVTEKGKYVELRCDPISGHTALYWYRQSLGQGPEFLIYFQGTGAADDSGLPNDRFFAVRPEGSVSTLKIQRTERGDSAVYLCASSSGRTDTQYFGPGTRLTVL.

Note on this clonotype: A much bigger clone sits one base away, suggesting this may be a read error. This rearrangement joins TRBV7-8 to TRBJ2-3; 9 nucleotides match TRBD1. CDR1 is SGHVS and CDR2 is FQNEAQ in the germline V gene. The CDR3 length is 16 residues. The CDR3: CANSPDRDRAPDTQYF. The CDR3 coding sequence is TGTGCCAACAGCCCCGACCGGGACAGGGCTCCGGATACGCAGTATTTT. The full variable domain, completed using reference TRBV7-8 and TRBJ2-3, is GAGVSQSPRYKVAKRGQDVALRCDPISGHVSLFWYQQALGQGPEFLTYFQNEAQLDKSGLPSDRFFAERPEGSVSTLKIQRTQQEDSAVYLCANSPDRDRAPDTQYFGPGTRLTVL.

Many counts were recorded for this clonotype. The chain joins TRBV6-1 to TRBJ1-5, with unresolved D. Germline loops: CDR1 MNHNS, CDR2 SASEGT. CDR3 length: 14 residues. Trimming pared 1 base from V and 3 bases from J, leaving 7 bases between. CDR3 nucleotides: TGTGCCAGCAGTGAAGGCATTCACAATCAGCCCCAGCATTTT. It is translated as CASSEGIHNQPQHF.

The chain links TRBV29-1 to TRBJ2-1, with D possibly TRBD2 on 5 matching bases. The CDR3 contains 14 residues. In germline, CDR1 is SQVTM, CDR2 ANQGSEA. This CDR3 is CRVLRARGPNEQFF. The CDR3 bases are TGCAGGGTCCTCAGAGCGAGAGGGCCAAATGAGCAGTTCTTC.

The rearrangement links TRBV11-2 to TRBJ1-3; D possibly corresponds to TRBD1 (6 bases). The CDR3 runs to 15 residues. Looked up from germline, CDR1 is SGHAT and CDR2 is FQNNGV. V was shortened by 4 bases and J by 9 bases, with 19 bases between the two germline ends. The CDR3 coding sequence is TGTGCCAGCAGCTCCACAGGGCTTGATGGGAGCACCATATATTTT. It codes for CASSSTGLDGSTIYF.

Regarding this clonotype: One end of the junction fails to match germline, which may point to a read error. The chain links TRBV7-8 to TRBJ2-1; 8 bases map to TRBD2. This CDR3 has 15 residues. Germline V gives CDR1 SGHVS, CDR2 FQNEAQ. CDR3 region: CASSLLAGSYNGQFF. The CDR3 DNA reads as TGTGCCAGCAGTCTCCTAGCGGGCTCCTACAATGGGCAGTTCTTC.

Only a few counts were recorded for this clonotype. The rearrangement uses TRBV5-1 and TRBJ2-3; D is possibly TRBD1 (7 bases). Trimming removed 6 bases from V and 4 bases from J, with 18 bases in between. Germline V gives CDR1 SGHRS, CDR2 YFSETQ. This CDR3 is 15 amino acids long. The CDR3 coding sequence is TGCGCCAGCACCTCCTCAGGGGGGTTGGCAGATACGCAGTATTTT. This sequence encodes CASTSSGGLADTQYF. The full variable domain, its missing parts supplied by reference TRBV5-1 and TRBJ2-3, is KAGVTQTPRYLIKTRGQQVTLSCSPISGHRSVSWYQQTPGQGLQFLFEYFSETQRNKGNFPGRFSGRQFSNSRSEMNVSTLELGDSALYLCASTSSGGLADTQYFGPGTRLTVL.

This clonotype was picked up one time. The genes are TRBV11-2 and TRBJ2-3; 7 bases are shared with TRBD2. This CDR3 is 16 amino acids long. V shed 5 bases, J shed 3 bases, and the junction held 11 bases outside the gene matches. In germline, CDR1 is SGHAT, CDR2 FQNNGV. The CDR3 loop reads CASSPLTSSSTDTQYF. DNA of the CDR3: TGTGCCAGCAGCCCCCTGACTAGCAGCAGTACAGATACGCAGTATTTT.

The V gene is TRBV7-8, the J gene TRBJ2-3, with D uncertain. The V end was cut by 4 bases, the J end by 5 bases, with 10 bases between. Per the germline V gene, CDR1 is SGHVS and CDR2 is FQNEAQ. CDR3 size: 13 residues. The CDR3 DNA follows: TGTGCCAGCAGCTCAGGTAAGGGAGATACGCAGTATTTT. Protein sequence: CASSSGKGDTQYF.

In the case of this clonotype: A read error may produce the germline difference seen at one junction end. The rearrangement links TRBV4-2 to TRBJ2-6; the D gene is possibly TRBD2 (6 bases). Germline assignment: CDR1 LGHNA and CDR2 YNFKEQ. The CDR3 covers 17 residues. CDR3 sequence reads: CASSQEGGGNVANVLTF. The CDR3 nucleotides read TGTGCCAGCAGCCAAGAGGGTGGAGGGAACGTGGCCAACGTTCTGACTTTC.

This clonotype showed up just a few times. CDR3 sequence reads: CSVNSPEDYEQYF. CDR3 sequence (DNA): TGCAGCGTTAACTCTCCTGAGGACTACGAGCAGTACTTC. This rearrangement joins TRBV29-1 to TRBJ2-7; D not resolved. Trimming shortened V by 5 bases and J by 3 bases, and 14 bases separated the two germline ends. The CDR3 spans 13 residues. Germline V gives CDR1 SQVTM, CDR2 ANQGSEA.

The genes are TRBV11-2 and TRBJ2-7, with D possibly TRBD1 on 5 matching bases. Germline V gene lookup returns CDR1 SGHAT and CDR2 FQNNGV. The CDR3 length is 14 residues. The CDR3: CVSSLDPSGYEQYF. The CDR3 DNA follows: TGTGTCAGTAGCTTAGATCCGTCAGGGTACGAGCAGTACTTC.

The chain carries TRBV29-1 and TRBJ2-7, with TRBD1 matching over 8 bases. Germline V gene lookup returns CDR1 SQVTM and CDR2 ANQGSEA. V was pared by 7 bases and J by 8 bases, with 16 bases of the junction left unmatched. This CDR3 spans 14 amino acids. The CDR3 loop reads CSAGAGTGDNKQYF. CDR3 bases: TGCAGCGCTGGAGCCGGGACAGGTGACAACAAGCAGTACTTC.